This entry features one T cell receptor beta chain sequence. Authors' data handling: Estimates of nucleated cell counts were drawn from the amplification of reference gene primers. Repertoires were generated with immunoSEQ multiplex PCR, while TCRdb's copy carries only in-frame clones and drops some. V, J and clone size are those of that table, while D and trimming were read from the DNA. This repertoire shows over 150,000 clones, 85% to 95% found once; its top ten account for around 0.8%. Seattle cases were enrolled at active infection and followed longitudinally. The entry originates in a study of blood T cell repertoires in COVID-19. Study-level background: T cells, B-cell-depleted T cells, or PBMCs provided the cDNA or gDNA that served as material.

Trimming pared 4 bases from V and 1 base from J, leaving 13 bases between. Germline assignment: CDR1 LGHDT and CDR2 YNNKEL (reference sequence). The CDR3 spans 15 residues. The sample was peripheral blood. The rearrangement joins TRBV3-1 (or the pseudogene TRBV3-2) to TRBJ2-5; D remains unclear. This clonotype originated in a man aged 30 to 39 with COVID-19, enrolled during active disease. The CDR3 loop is CASSPPGPSQETQYF. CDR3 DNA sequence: TGTGCCAGCAGCCCCCCGGGTCCATCCCAAGAGACCCAGTACTTC.